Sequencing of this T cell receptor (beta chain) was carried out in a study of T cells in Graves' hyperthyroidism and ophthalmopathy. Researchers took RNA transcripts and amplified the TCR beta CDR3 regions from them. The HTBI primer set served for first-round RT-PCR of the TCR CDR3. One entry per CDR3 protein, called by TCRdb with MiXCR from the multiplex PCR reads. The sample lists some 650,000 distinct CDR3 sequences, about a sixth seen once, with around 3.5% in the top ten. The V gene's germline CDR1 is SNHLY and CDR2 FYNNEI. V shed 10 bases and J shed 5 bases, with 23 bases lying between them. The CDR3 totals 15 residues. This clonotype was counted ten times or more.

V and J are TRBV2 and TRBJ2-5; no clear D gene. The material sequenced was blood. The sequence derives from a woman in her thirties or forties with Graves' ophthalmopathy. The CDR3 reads CANMNDLISAETQYF. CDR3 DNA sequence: TGTGCCAACATGAACGATTTAATCAGTGCGGAGACCCAGTACTTC.